This T cell receptor (beta chain) was documented in a study of Graves' ophthalmopathy and Graves' hyperthyroidism. Notes on the study in general: For predicting ophthalmopathy progression, the model had almost 71% sensitivity and approximately 72% specificity. Between ophthalmopathy and stable hyperthyroidism, a 13-signature model drew a separation with around 88% sensitivity and around 80% specificity. Among expanded thyroid clonotypes above 0.001 frequency, most also occurred in blood.

Amplification of TCR beta CDR3 regions used RNA transcripts. First-round RT-PCR used HTBI primers; second-round multiplex PCR followed. TCRdb used MiXCR to reprocess the multiplex PCR reads, holding one entry per CDR3 protein. The table has around 670,000 distinct CDR3 sequences, around 40% seen once; the top ten hold roughly 46%. This clonotype was counted ten times or more. Its cognate antigen is unknown. Someone took the PBMCs out of 10 ml of fresh peripheral blood. V was pared by 0 bases and J by 5 bases, with 10 bases between. The CDR3 has 14 residues. The germline V gene has CDR1 LNHNV and CDR2 YYDKDF (reference sequence).

The TCR was taken from an adult man with Graves' ophthalmopathy. The V gene is TRBV15, the J gene TRBJ2-5; D not certain. Sequenced: peripheral blood. This CDR3 is CATSRETRRETQYF. The CDR3 DNA follows: TGTGCCACCAGCAGAGAAACTCGGCGGGAGACCCAGTACTTC.